A single sample is the source of the 14 T cell receptor beta chains below, sequenced in a study of blood T cell repertoires in COVID-19. Data came from immunoSEQ multiplex PCR; TCRdb stores just in-frame clones and leaves some out. The data show 250,000 or so clones, approximately 89% seen once. Specimen: peripheral blood. These receptors were obtained from a man between 40 and 49 years old with active or convalescent COVID-19.

DNA of the CDR3: TGTGCCAGCAGTGGTAACAGGGGTAAGGAGACCCAGTACTTC. Protein: CASSGNRGKETQYF. The rearrangement uses TRBV2 and TRBJ2-5; 7 bases match TRBD1. Per the germline V gene, CDR1 is SNHLY and CDR2 is FYNNEI. V gave up 4 bases and J gave up 5 bases; unmatched junction bases: 7. CDR3 length equals 14 residues.

This chain links TRBV29-1 with TRBJ1-4; 8 bases are shared with TRBD1. Per the germline V gene, CDR1 is SQVTM and CDR2 is ANQGSEA. V gave up 1 base and J gave up 8 bases; unmatched junction bases: 9. CDR3 length equals 15 residues. CDR3 protein: CSVEGADRVDEKLFF. The CDR3 DNA reads as TGCAGCGTTGAAGGAGCGGACAGGGTGGACGAAAAACTGTTTTTT.

This clone was counted between two and nine times. The chain has TRBV24-1 and TRBJ2-2; 8 nucleotides line up with TRBD1. Germline V CDR1 and CDR2: KGHDR, SFDVKD. Trimming cost V 1 base and J 6 bases; bases outside gene matches: 6. CDR3 length equals 16 residues. The CDR3 protein is CATSDLRTGKAGELFF. The CDR3 DNA reads as TGTGCCACCAGTGATTTACGGACAGGGAAGGCCGGGGAGCTGTTTTTT.

This chain connects TRBV27 to TRBJ1-5; D is perhaps TRBD1 (5 bases). This CDR3 contains 14 residues. The germline gives CDR1 MNHEY, CDR2 SMNVEV (reference sequence). The ends were cut back, 6 bases at V and 1 base at J, with 10 bases in the middle. For the CDR3, the DNA is TGTGCCAGCAGGATTGCAGGGAGCAATCAGCCCCAGCATTTT. Amino acid sequence: CASRIAGSNQPQHF.

The genes are TRBV29-1 and TRBJ1-2, with D uncertain. Germline loops: CDR1 SQVTM, CDR2 ANQGSEA. V was cut by 0 bases and J by 5 bases, with 10 bases left in between. The CDR3 consists of 13 residues. This CDR3 reads CSVEDARRYGYTF. CDR3 nucleotide sequence: TGCAGCGTTGAAGACGCCCGCCGGTATGGCTACACCTTC.

The chain joins TRBV11-2 to TRBJ1-5, with TRBD1 identical over 8 bases. Germline V CDR1 and CDR2: SGHAT, FQNNGV. CDR3 length equals 14 residues. J was trimmed by 5 bases and V by 2 bases; bases with no gene match: 2. This CDR3 reads CASSLQGADQPQHF. In DNA form, the CDR3 reads TGTGCCAGCAGCTTACAGGGGGCGGATCAGCCCCAGCATTTT.

This clone appeared a few times. V and J are TRBV6-5 and TRBJ1-1; 8 bases map to TRBD1. Germline CDR1 MNHEY, CDR2 SVGAGI. The CDR3 consists of 12 residues. Trimming took 1 base from V and 11 from J; bases not matched to a gene: 3. The DNA for the CDR3 is TGTGCCAGCAGTTACTTCCAGGGGGCGGCTTTCTTT. This translates into CASSYFQGAAFF.

About this clone itself: Different DNA sequences within this sample yield the same CDR3. V is TRBV6-5 and J is TRBJ2-2; TRBD2 matches at 11 bases. Trimming removed 4 bases from V and 4 bases from J; junction bases left unmatched: 2. Germline V gene data show CDR1 as MNHEY and CDR2 as SVGAGI. The CDR3 consists of 15 residues. The CDR3 bases are TGTGCCAGCAGTTTAGCGGGAGGGGGCACCGGGGAGCTGTTTTTT. It specifies CASSLAGGGTGELFF.

This CDR3 is CASSQSGTGNQPQHF. In nucleotides, the CDR3 is TGTGCCAGCAGCCAATCCGGGACAGGCAATCAGCCCCAGCATTTT. This chain joins TRBV7-9 and TRBJ1-5, with 7 positions matching TRBD1. The CDR3 runs 15 residues. V was clipped by 5 bases and J by 2 bases; unmatched bases: 6. Germline V gives CDR1 SEHNR, CDR2 FQNEAQ (reference sequence).

The rearrangement joins TRBV5-4 to TRBJ1-2; possibly TRBD1 for D (6 bases). The CDR3 consists of 15 residues. Germline CDR1 and CDR2: SGHNT and YYREEE (reference sequence). The ends were cut back, 7 bases at V and 4 bases at J, with 20 bases in the middle. The CDR3: CASGVGGQTLYGYTF. CDR3 DNA sequence: TGTGCCAGCGGTGTGGGTGGACAGACACTCTATGGCTACACCTTC.

For the CDR3, the DNA is TGTGCCTGGACCCCACAGGGTGGAGGCTACACCTTC. Translating gives CAWTPQGGGYTF. The chain couples TRBV30 to TRBJ1-2; weak D call: TRBD1 (6 bases). V lost 4 bases, J lost 8 bases, and 14 bases lay in between. The CDR3 consists of 12 residues. Germline V gene data show CDR1 as GTSNPN and CDR2 as SVGIG (reference sequence).

The chain's CDR3 is CASSLKSGGLEAFF. The DNA for the CDR3 is TGTGCCAGCAGCCTAAAAAGCGGGGGGCTGGAAGCTTTCTTT. The chain uses TRBV5-4 and TRBJ1-1, with a possible D match to TRBD1 (6 bases). The CDR3 is 14 amino acids. Trimming cost V 4 bases and J 8 bases, with 18 bases left between them. Germline assignment: CDR1 SGHNT and CDR2 YYREEE (reference sequence).

The chain employs TRBV27 and TRBJ2-7, with 7 bases that match TRBD2. Trimming at V came to 5 bases and at J to 2 bases, leaving 9 bases not matched to a gene. CDR3 size: 15 residues. Germline CDR1 reads MNHEY; CDR2 reads SMNVEV (reference sequence). The CDR3 DNA reads TGTGCCAGCAGTCCCAGGCCAGCGGGACCCTACGAGCAGTACTTC. It is translated as CASSPRPAGPYEQYF.

This clone was picked up a small number of times. The CDR3 region is CASSPRTSGSEQYF. As DNA, the CDR3 is TGTGCCAGCAGCCCCAGGACTAGCGGGAGCGAGCAGTACTTC. The J gene is TRBJ2-7, the V gene TRBV11-1; TRBD2 matches at 13 bases. With 5 bases clipped from V and 6 bases from J, the junction kept 4 bases outside the gene matches. Per the germline V gene, CDR1 is SGHAT and CDR2 is FQDESV (reference sequence). The CDR3 spans 14 residues.